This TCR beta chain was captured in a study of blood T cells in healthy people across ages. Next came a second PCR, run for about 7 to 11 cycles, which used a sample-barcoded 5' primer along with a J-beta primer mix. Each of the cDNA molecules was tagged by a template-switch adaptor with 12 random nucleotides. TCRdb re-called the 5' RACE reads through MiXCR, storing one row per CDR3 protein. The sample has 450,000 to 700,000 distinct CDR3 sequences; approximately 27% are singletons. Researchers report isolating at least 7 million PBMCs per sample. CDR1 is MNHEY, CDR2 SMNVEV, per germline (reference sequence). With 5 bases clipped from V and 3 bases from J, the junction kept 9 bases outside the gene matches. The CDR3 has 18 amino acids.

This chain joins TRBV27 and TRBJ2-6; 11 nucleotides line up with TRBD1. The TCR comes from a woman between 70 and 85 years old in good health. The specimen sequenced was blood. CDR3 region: CASSIRGTGGYGANVLTF. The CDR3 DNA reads TGTGCCAGCAGTATCCGAGGGACAGGGGGTTATGGGGCCAACGTCCTGACTTTC.